The 21 T cell receptor beta chains in this list originate from one sample, sequenced in a study of graft-versus-host responses after intestinal transplantation. Sequenced by immunoSEQ multiplex PCR; TCRdb stores in-frame clones only, minus some. The sample carries 15,000 to 20,000 clones, about nine tenths recorded once. Sample: PBMCs, taken 350 to 400 days after transplant. The receptors shown here come from a human patient who received an intestinal transplant, so some T cells may come from the graft donor.

The chain carries TRBV13 and TRBJ2-3, with D possibly TRBD2 on 6 matching bases. The germline gives CDR1 PRHDT, CDR2 FYEKMQ (reference sequence). V lost 6 bases, J lost 6 bases, and 19 bases lay in between. The CDR3 runs 15 residues. Here the CDR3 reads CASRRGTAQRDTQYF. As DNA, the CDR3 is TGTGCCAGCAGACGCGGGACCGCCCAGAGGGATACGCAGTATTTT.

A single count supports this clone. V gene TRBV5-1 combines with J gene TRBJ1-2, with D perhaps TRBD1 (5 bases). V gave up 3 bases and J gave up 1 base, with 13 bases separating them. The CDR3 contains 15 residues. Germline V gene lookup returns CDR1 SGHRS and CDR2 YFSETQ. CDR3 DNA: TGCGCCAGCAGCTCAAGCTCAGGGAGTAACTATGGCTACACCTTC. It specifies CASSSSSGSNYGYTF. Full variable domain (remainder filled in from reference TRBV5-1 and TRBJ1-2): KAGVTQTPRYLIKTRGQQVTLSCSPISGHRSVSWYQQTPGQGLQFLFEYFSETQRNKGNFPGRFSGRQFSNSRSEMNVSTLELGDSALYLCASSSSSGSNYGYTFGSGTRLTVV.

The chain links TRBV14 to TRBJ2-1, with 7 bases matching TRBD1. The CDR3 covers 15 residues. The ends lost 4 bases at V and 0 bases at J; junction bases unmatched: 3. CDR1 SGHDN and CDR2 FVKESK come from the germline V gene. CDR3 in amino acids: CASSPTGSSYNEQFF. For the CDR3, the DNA is TGTGCCAGCAGCCCGACAGGGAGCTCCTACAATGAGCAGTTCTTC.

This clone has only one observation. The chain combines TRBV5-8 with TRBJ1-2; no clear D gene. Between the trimmed V and J ends, which lost 3 bases and 0 bases, there was a span of 9 bases. This CDR3 spans 14 amino acids. Germline V gives CDR1 SGHTS, CDR2 YDEGEE. CDR3 nucleotides: TGTGCCAGCAGCTCCACAGATGCTAACTATGGCTACACCTTC. This codes for CASSSTDANYGYTF. Variable domain in full (rest from reference TRBV5-8 and TRBJ1-2): EAGVTQSPTHLIKTRGQQATLRCSPISGHTSVYWYQQALGLGLQFLLWYDEGEERNRGNFPPRFSGRQFPNYSSELNVNALELEDSALYLCASSSTDANYGYTFGSGTRLTVV.

This chain links TRBV27 with TRBJ2-7; D remains unclear. Trimming cost V 6 bases and J 0 bases, with 6 bases left between them. This CDR3 has 12 amino acids. Germline CDR1 reads MNHEY; CDR2 reads SMNVEV (reference sequence). CDR3 region: CASSPSSYEQYF. The CDR3 DNA follows: TGTGCCAGCAGCCCTAGCTCCTACGAGCAGTACTTC.

The chain recombines TRBV6-5 with TRBJ2-1, with 8 bases aligning to TRBD2. Germline CDR1 is MNHEY and CDR2 is SVGAGI. The CDR3 extends over 15 amino acids. V was clipped by 0 bases and J by 7 bases; unmatched bases: 5. The CDR3 nucleotides read TGTGCCAGCAGTTACTCTCCGGGGGGGCCAAATGAGCAGTTCTTC. Amino acid sequence: CASSYSPGGPNEQFF.

This rearrangement joins TRBV6-1 to TRBJ2-5; 10 bases are a match to TRBD2. Looked up from germline, CDR1 is MNHNS and CDR2 is SASEGT. The ends lost 3 bases at V and 4 bases at J; junction bases unmatched: 5. The CDR3 extends over 15 amino acids. CDR3: CASSDDTSGAETQYF. The CDR3, as DNA: TGTGCCAGCAGTGATGATACTAGCGGGGCAGAGACCCAGTACTTC.

In its sample, this clone was seen once. This chain connects TRBV6-1 to TRBJ1-1; D is ambiguous. V lost 5 bases, J lost 2 bases, and 9 bases lay in between. This CDR3 is built from 13 residues. The germline V gene has CDR1 MNHNS and CDR2 SASEGT. The CDR3 coding sequence is TGTGCCAGCAGTCGAGAGATTAACACTGAAGCTTTCTTT. Its protein is CASSREINTEAFF.

The V gene is TRBV9, the J gene TRBJ2-1; D call uncertain. Germline loops: CDR1 SGDLS, CDR2 YYNGEE. The CDR3 is 15 residues long. Trimming left V 2 bases short and J 0 bases short, with 9 bases between. The CDR3 is CASSVTPSSYNEQFF. The CDR3 DNA reads as TGTGCCAGCAGCGTGACTCCGAGCTCCTACAATGAGCAGTTCTTC.

This chain connects TRBV9 to TRBJ1-5, with TRBD1 identical over 12 bases. Germline-derived CDR1 and CDR2 are SGDLS and YYNGEE. With V trimmed by 4 bases and J by 3 bases, 2 bases remained unmatched. The CDR3 has 15 residues. This chain's CDR3 is CASSPGQGANQPQHF. CDR3 sequence (DNA): TGTGCCAGCAGCCCGGGACAGGGGGCCAATCAGCCCCAGCATTTT. The full variable domain, in which reference TRBV9 and TRBJ1-5 provide the parts outside the CDR3, is DSGVTQTPKHLITATGQRVTLRCSPRSGDLSVYWYQQSLDQGLQFLIQYYNGEERAKGNILERFSAQQFPDLHSELNLSSLELGDSALYFCASSPGQGANQPQHFGDGTRLSIL.

The V call is TRBV28, the J call TRBJ2-2, with D unclear. This CDR3 is 13 amino acids long. Germline CDR1 reads MDHEN; CDR2 reads SYDVKM. V lost 5 bases and J lost 2, with 6 bases in between. In DNA, the CDR3 is TGTGCCAGCAGTACTTTAAACACCGGGGAGCTGTTTTTT. Translation: CASSTLNTGELFF.

This chain joins TRBV18 and TRBJ2-7; 7 bases line up with TRBD2. CDR3 size: 12 residues. Per germline, CDR1 KGHSH and CDR2 LQKENI. Germline trimming cut 6 bases from V and 5 bases from J; bases unmatched to any gene: 4. The CDR3 DNA reads as TGTGCCAGCTCCCCTCTAGCGGACGAGCAGTACTTC. Residues: CASSPLADEQYF.

This clone showed up just once. The chain uses TRBV5-1 and TRBJ1-2; D gene uncertain. The length of the CDR3 is 15 residues. Trimming stripped 1 base from V and 3 bases from J, with 13 bases between. Germline V gene lookup returns CDR1 SGHRS and CDR2 YFSETQ. The DNA for the CDR3 is TGCGCCAGCAGCTTGTCCCCCGTCGAGGACTATGGCTACACCTTC. Translation: CASSLSPVEDYGYTF.

This chain links TRBV27 with TRBJ2-5; possible D gene TRBD1, 5 bases. The V and J ends lost 8 bases and 5 bases respectively, with 15 bases between them. Germline CDR1 reads MNHEY; CDR2 reads SMNVEV (reference sequence). The CDR3 covers 13 residues. CDR3 DNA sequence: TGTGCCAGCGATCTGACAGAAATCGAGACCCAGTACTTC. It encodes CASDLTEIETQYF.

This chain joins TRBV11-2 and TRBJ1-2; 10 bases are shared with TRBD1. CDR3 size: 14 residues. J was trimmed by 9 bases and V by 5 bases; bases with no gene match: 9. From germline, CDR1 is SGHAT and CDR2 FQNNGV. Written as DNA, the CDR3 is TGTGCCAGCAGCCTCCTGCCGGGACAGGGGAGCTACACCTTC. Encoded protein: CASSLLPGQGSYTF.

This chain joins TRBV28 and TRBJ1-3; D may be TRBD1 (6 bases). V was clipped by 3 bases and J by 1 base, with 10 bases between them. CDR1 and CDR2 from the germline V gene are MDHEN and SYDVKM. The CDR3 extends over 15 amino acids. CDR3 bases: TGTGCCAGCAGTTTGCCCAGGGGTTCTGGAAACACCATATATTTT. It yields the protein CASSLPRGSGNTIYF. Variable domain in full (rest from reference TRBV28 and TRBJ1-3): DVKVTQSSRYLVKRTGEKVFLECVQDMDHENMFWYRQDPGLGLRLIYFSYDVKMKEKGDIPEGYSVSREKKERFSLILESASTNQTSMYLCASSLPRGSGNTIYFGEGSWLTVV.

The V and J genes are TRBV5-4 and TRBJ1-3; maybe TRBD1 (6 bases). Germline V gene sequence: CDR1 SGHNT, CDR2 YYREEE (reference sequence). Trimming left V 4 bases short and J 4 bases short, with 12 bases between. The length of the CDR3 is 14 residues. The CDR3: CASSIGGYGNTIYF. The CDR3 DNA sequence: TGTGCCAGCAGCATAGGGGGGTACGGAAACACCATATATTTT.

This chain joins TRBV2 and TRBJ2-3; a possible D gene is TRBD1 (7 bases). There are 16 residues in the CDR3. V was shortened by 9 bases and J by 2 bases, with 21 bases between the two germline ends. Germline assignment: CDR1 SNHLY and CDR2 FYNNEI. CDR3 sequence: CASIQRAQGVTDTQYF. For the CDR3, the DNA is TGTGCCAGTATTCAGCGGGCCCAGGGGGTCACAGATACGCAGTATTTT.

The chain combines TRBV11-2 with TRBJ1-1; D possibly corresponds to TRBD1 (5 bases). V gave up 2 bases and J gave up 1 base, with 17 bases separating them. The CDR3 covers 17 residues. Germline CDR1 is SGHAT and CDR2 is FQNNGV. The CDR3 loop reads CASSLFRRGNRNTEAFF. CDR3 DNA: TGTGCCAGCAGCTTATTTCGGCGGGGCAATCGGAACACTGAAGCTTTCTTT.

V and J are TRBV7-3 and TRBJ2-6; 10 positions agree with TRBD1. Trimming took 5 bases from V and 0 from J; bases not matched to a gene: 10. This CDR3 spans 19 amino acids. Per the germline V gene, CDR1 is SGHTA and CDR2 is FQGTGA. CDR3 amino acids: CASSQSGTGVSSGANVLTF. The DNA for the CDR3 is TGTGCCAGCAGCCAATCTGGGACAGGGGTCTCCTCTGGGGCCAACGTCCTGACTTTC.

J is TRBJ2-5 and V is TRBV7-2; possibly TRBD1 for D (6 bases). V shed 5 bases and J shed 2 bases, with 12 bases lying between them. This CDR3 comprises 14 residues. The germline V gene has CDR1 SGHTA and CDR2 FQGNSA. CDR3 protein: CASSNRVIQETQYF. CDR3 sequence (DNA): TGTGCCAGCAGCAACAGGGTAATACAAGAGACCCAGTACTTC.